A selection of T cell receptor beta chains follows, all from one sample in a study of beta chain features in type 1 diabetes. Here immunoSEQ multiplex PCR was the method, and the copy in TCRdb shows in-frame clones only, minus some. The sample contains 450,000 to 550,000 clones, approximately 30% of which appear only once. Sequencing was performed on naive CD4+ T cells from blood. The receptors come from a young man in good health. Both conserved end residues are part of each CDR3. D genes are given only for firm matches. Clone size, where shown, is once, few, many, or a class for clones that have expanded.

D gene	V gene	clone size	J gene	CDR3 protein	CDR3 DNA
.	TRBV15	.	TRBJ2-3	CATSRRGPPDTQYF	TGTGCCACCAGCAGGAGGGGTCCGCCAGATACGCAGTATTTT
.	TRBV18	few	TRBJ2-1	CASSPGQNEQFF	TGTGCCAGCTCACCTGGGCAGAATGAGCAGTTCTTC
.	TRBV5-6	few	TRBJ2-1	CASRQLRQEPYNEQFF	TGTGCCAGCAGACAGTTGAGACAGGAGCCCTACAATGAGCAGTTCTTC
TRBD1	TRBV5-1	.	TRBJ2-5	CASSLGTGEETQYF	TGCGCCAGCAGCTTGGGGACAGGGGAAGAGACCCAGTACTTC
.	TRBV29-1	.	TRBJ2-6	CSVERIGAGANVLTF	TGCAGCGTTGAACGGATCGGGGCTGGGGCCAACGTCCTGACTTTC
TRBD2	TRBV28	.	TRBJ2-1	CASSGGTSGNYNEQFF	TGTGCCAGCAGTGGAGGGACTAGCGGGAACTACAATGAGCAGTTCTTC
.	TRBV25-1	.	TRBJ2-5	CASSLKGRETQYF	TGTGCCAGCAGTCTTAAAGGGCGAGAGACCCAGTACTTC
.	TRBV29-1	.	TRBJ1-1	CSVTRGGTEAFF	TGCAGCGTTACCAGGGGAGGCACTGAAGCTTTCTTT
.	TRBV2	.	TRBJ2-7	CASSESRGIGEQYF	TGTGCCAGCAGTGAATCTAGGGGGATCGGGGAGCAGTACTTC
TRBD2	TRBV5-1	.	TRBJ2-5	CASRSGGWETQYF	TGCGCCAGCAGAAGCGGGGGTTGGGAGACCCAGTACTTC
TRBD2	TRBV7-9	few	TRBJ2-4	CATGGGSIQYF	TGTGCCACAGGCGGGGGGTCCATTCAGTACTTC
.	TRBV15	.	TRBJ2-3	CATSRDPPSTDTQYF	TGTGCCACCAGCAGAGATCCCCCCAGCACAGATACGCAGTATTTT
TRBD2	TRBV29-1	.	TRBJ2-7	CSVELAGGYEQYF	TGCAGCGTTGAACTAGCGGGTGGCTACGAGCAGTACTTC
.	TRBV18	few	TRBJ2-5	CASSPLPGRETQYF	TGTGCCAGCTCACCATTACCAGGGAGAGAGACCCAGTACTTC
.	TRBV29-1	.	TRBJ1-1	CSVTGKRTEAFF	TGCAGCGTTACGGGCAAGAGGACTGAAGCTTTCTTT
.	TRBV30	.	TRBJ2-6	CAWSRGTGANVLTF	TGTGCCTGGTCCCGGGGAACTGGGGCCAACGTCCTGACTTTC
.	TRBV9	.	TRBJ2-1	CASSGPNSYNEQFF	TGTGCCAGCAGCGGACCAAACTCCTACAATGAGCAGTTCTTC